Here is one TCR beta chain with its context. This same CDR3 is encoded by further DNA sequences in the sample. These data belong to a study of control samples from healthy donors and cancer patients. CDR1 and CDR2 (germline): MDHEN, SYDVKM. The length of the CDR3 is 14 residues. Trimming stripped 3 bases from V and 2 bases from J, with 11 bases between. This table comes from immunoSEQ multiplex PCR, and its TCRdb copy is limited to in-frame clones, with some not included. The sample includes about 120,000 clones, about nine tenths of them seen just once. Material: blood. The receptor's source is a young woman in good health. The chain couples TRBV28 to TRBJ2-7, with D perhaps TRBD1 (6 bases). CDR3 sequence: CASSLRQGPYEQYF. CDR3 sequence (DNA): TGTGCCAGCAGTTTGCGCCAGGGGCCCTACGAGCAGTACTTC.